This T cell receptor (beta chain) originates from a study of blood T cell repertoires in COVID-19. Sequencing used immunoSEQ multiplex PCR; TCRdb keeps in-frame clones, though not all of them. The sample includes about 140,000 clones, more than 65% seen only once; the top ten take over 10%. Trimming removed 10 bases from V and 1 base from J; junction bases left unmatched: 8. The CDR3 runs to 14 residues. Germline lookup yields CDR1 KGHDR and CDR2 SFDVKD. The sample comprised peripheral blood. The rearrangement links TRBV24-1 to TRBJ2-5; 7 nucleotides agree with TRBD1. The receptor was isolated from a man older than 75 with acute or convalescent COVID-19. This chain's CDR3 is CATSTRGPQETQYF. CDR3 nucleotides: TGTGCCACATCGACGAGGGGGCCCCAAGAGACCCAGTACTTC.